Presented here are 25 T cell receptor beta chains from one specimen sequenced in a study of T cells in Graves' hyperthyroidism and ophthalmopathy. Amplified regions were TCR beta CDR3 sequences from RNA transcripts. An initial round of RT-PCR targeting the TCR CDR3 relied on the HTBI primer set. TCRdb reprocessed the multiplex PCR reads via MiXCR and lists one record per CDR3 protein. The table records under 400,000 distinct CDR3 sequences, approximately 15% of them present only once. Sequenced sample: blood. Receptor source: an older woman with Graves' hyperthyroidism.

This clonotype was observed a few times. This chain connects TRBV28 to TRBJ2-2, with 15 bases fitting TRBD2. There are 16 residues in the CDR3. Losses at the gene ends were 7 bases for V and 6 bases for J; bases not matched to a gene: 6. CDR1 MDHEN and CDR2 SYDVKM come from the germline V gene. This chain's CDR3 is CASTQGLAGGPGELFF. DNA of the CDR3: TGTGCCAGCACCCAGGGACTAGCGGGAGGCCCCGGGGAGCTGTTTTTT.

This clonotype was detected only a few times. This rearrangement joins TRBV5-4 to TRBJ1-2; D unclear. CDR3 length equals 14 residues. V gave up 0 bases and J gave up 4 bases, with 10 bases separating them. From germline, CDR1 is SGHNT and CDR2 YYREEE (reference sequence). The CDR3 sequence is CASSLATLPYGYTF. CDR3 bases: TGTGCCAGCAGCTTGGCAACCCTTCCCTATGGCTACACCTTC. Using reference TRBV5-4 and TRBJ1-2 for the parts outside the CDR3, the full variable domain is ETGVTQSPTHLIKTRGQQVTLRCSSQSGHNTVSWYQQALGQGPQFIFQYYREEENGRGNFPPRFSGLQFPNYSSELNVNALELDDSALYLCASSLATLPYGYTFGSGTRLTVV.

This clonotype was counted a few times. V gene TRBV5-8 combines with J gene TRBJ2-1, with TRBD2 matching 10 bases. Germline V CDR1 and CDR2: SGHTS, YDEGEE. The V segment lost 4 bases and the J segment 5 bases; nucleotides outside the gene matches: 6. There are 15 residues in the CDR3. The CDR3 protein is CASSPGTSAHNEQFF. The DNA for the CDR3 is TGTGCCAGCAGCCCCGGGACTAGCGCACACAATGAGCAGTTCTTC. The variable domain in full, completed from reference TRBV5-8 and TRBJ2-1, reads EAGVTQSPTHLIKTRGQQATLRCSPISGHTSVYWYQQALGLGLQFLLWYDEGEERNRGNFPPRFSGRQFPNYSSELNVNALELEDSALYLCASSPGTSAHNEQFFGPGTRLTVL.

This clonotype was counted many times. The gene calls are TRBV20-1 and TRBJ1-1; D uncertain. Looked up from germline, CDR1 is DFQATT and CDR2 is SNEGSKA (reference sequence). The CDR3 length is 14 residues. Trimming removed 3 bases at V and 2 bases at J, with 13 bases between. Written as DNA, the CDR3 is TGCAGTGCTAGTCCTCGGGAAGGAAACACTGAAGCTTTCTTT. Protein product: CSASPREGNTEAFF.

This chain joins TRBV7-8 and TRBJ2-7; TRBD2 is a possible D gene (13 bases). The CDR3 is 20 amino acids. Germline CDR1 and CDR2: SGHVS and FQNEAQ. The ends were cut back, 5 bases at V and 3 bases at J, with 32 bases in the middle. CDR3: CASSPRDRGPGLAGNYEQYF. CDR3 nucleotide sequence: TGTGCCAGCAGCCCAAGGGACAGGGGGCCGGGACTAGCGGGGAACTACGAGCAGTACTTC.

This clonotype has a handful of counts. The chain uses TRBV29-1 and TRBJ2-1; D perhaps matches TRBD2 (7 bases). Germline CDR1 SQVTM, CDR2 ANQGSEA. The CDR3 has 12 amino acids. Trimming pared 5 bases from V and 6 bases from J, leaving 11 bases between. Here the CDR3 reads CSVKRGGNEQFF. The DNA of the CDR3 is TGCAGCGTTAAAAGGGGGGGCAATGAGCAGTTCTTC.

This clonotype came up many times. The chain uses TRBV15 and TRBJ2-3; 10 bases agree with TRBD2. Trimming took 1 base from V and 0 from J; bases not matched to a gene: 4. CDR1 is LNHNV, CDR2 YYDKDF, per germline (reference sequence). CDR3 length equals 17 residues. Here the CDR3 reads CATSRGLAGTSTDTQYF. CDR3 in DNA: TGTGCCACCAGCAGAGGACTAGCGGGCACTAGCACAGATACGCAGTATTTT.

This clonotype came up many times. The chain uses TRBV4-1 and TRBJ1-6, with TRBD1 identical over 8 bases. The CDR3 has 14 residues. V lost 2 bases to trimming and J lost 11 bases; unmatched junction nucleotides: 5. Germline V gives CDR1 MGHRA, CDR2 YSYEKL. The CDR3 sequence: CASSQPQGAPPLHF. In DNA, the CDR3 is TGCGCCAGCAGCCAACCTCAGGGGGCGCCACCCCTCCACTTT.

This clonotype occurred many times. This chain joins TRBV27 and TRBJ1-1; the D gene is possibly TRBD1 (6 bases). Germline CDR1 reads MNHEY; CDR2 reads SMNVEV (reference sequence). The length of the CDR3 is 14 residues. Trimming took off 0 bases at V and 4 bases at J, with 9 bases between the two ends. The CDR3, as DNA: TGTGCCAGCAGTTTATCCCTAGGGGGCACTGAAGCTTTCTTT. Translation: CASSLSLGGTEAFF.

In DNA, the CDR3 is TGTGCCAGCACCCCGATGGGGAACTCTGGAAACACCATATATTTT. Protein: CASTPMGNSGNTIYF. The gene calls are TRBV7-9 and TRBJ1-3; D is unclear. CDR3 length: 15 residues. Trimming shortened V by 7 bases and J by 0 bases, and 13 bases separated the two germline ends. Germline V CDR1 and CDR2: SEHNR, FQNEAQ (reference sequence).

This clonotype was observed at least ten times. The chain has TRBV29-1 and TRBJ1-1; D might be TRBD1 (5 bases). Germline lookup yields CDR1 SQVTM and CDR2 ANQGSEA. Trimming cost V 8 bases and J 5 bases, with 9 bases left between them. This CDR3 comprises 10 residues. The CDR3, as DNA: TGCAGCTACGGGACGACTGAAGCTTTCTTT. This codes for CSYGTTEAFF.

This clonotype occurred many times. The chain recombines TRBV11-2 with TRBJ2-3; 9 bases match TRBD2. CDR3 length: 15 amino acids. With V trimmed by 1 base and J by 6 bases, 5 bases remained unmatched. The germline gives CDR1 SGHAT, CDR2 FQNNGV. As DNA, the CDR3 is TGTGCCAGCAGCTTAGGACTAGCGGCCGAGGATACGCAGTATTTT. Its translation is CASSLGLAAEDTQYF.

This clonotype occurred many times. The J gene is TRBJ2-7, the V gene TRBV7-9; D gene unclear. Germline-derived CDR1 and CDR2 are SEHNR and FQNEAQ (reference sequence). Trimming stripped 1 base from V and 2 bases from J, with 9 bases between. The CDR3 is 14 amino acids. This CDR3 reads CASSLEPETYEQYF. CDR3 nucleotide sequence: TGTGCCAGCAGCTTAGAACCAGAGACCTACGAGCAGTACTTC.

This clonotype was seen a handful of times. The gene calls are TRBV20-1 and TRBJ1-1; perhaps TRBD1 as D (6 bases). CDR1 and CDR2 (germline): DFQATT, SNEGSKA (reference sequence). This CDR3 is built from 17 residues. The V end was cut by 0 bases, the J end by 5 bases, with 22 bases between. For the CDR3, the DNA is TGCAGTGCTAGAGATTCGGGGGGCCGGTTTTCAAAAACTGAAGCTTTCTTT. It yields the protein CSARDSGGRFSKTEAFF.

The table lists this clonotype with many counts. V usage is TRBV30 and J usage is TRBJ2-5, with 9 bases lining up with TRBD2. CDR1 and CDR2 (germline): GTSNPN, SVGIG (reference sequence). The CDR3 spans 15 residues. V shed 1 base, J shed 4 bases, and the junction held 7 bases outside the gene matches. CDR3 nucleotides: TGTGCCTGGAGTGCCGGAGGAGCGGGAGGAGAGACCCAGTACTTC. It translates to CAWSAGGAGGETQYF.

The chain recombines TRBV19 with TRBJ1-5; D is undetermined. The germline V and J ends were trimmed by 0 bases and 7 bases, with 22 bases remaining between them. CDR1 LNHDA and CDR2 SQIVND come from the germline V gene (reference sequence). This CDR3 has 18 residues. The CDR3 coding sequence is TGTGCCAGTAGTATAGATCAGGAGTCAGTCTGGTCGTGGCAGCCCCAGCATTTT. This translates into CASSIDQESVWSWQPQHF.

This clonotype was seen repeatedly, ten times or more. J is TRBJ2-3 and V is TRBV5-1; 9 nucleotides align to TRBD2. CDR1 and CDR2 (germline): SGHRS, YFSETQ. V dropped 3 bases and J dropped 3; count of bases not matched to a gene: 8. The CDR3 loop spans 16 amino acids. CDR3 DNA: TGCGCCAGCAGCTCACGAGCGGGAGGCGGGACAGATACGCAGTATTTT. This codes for CASSSRAGGGTDTQYF. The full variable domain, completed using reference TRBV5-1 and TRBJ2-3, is KAGVTQTPRYLIKTRGQQVTLSCSPISGHRSVSWYQQTPGQGLQFLFEYFSETQRNKGNFPGRFSGRQFSNSRSEMNVSTLELGDSALYLCASSSRAGGGTDTQYFGPGTRLTVL.

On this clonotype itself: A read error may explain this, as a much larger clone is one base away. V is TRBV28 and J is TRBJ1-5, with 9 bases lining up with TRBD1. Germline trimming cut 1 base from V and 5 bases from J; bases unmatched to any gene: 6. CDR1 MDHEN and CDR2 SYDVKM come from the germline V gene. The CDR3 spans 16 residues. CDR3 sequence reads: CASSLSDRGWYQPQHF. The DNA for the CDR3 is TGTGCCAGCAGTTTATCTGACAGGGGGTGGTATCAGCCCCAGCATTTT.

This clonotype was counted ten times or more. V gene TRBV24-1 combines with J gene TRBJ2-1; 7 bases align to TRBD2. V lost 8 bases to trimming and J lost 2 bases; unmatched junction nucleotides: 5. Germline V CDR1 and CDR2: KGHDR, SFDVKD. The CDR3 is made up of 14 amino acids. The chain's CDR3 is CATKIAGAYNEQFF. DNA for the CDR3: TGTGCCACCAAGATAGCGGGTGCCTACAATGAGCAGTTCTTC.

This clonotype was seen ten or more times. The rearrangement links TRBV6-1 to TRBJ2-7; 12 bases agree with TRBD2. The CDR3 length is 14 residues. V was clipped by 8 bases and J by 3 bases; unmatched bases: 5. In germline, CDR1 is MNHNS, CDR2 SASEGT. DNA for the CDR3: TGTGCCAGCTCCGGACTAGCGGGGCTCTACGAGCAGTACTTC. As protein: CASSGLAGLYEQYF.

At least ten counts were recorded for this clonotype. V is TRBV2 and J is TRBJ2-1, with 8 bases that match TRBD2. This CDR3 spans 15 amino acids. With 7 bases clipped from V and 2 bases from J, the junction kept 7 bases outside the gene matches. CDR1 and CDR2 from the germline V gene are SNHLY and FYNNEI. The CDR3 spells CASTVREGTYNEQFF. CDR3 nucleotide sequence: TGTGCCAGCACGGTCCGGGAGGGAACCTACAATGAGCAGTTCTTC.

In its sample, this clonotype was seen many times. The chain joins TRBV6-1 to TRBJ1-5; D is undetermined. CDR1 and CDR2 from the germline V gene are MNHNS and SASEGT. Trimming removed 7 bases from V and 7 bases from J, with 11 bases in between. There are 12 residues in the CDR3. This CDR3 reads CASKETPQPQHF. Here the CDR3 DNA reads TGTGCCAGCAAAGAAACCCCCCAGCCCCAGCATTTT.

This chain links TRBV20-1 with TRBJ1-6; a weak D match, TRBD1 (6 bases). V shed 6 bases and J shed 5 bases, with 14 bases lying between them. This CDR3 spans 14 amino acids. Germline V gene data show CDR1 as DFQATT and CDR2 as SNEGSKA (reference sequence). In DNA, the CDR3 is TGCAGTGCCACCGCAAGGACAGATAATTCACCCCTCCACTTT. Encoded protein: CSATARTDNSPLHF.

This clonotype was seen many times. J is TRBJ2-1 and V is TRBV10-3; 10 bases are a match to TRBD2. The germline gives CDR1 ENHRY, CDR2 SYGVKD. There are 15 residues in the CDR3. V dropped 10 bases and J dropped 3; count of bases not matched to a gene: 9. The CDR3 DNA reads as TGTGCCACCAAGATCCTAGCGGGAGACTACAATGAGCAGTTCTTC. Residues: CATKILAGDYNEQFF.

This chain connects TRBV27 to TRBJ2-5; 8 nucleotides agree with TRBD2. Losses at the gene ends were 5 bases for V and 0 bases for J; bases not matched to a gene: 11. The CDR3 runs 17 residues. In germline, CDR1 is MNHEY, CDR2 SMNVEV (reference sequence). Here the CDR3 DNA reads TGTGCCAGCAGTCCTCTCGGGCCTAGCGGGTACCAAGAGACCCAGTACTTC. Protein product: CASSPLGPSGYQETQYF.